The TCR beta chain under discussion was sequenced for a study of shared clonotypes between healthy human individuals. Produced via immunoSEQ multiplex PCR; TCRdb's table is partial and in-frame only. The sample contains roughly 1 million clones, 78% of which appear only once. Germline loops: CDR1 KGHSH, CDR2 LQKENI. CDR3 length: 14 residues. V dropped 2 bases and J dropped 8 bases, with 13 bases sitting between them. The source of this sequence is a man aged 18 to 29 in good health. Some clones in this sample may be carry-over from other donors' samples. The chain uses TRBV18 and TRBJ2-1; D ambiguous. The source material was memory CD4+ T cells from PBMCs. Subset meaning: CD45RA-negative fraction. The CDR3 sequence: CASSPSGPRDEQFF. CDR3 nucleotide sequence: TGTGCCAGCTCACCATCAGGCCCCCGGGATGAGCAGTTCTTC.